This TCR beta chain emerged from a study of T cell clonality in common variable immunodeficiency. General study points: Authors noted CVID clonality's cause needs subpopulation repertoire sequencing. CVID subjects had higher TCRbeta clonality than healthy controls, most marked in about a third. Compared with controls, CVID subjects had fewer shared TCRbeta clones.

This clone has at least ten counts. Its specificity is unknown. The read stops 3 residues short of the end of the CDR3; the missing end is completed from the germline J gene. Assay used: immunoSEQ multiplex PCR; TCRdb lists only in-frame clones, some missing. Observed are around 39,000 clones, no singletons, with the top ten taking around 3%. This CDR3 comprises 17 residues. Germline V gives CDR1 LNHNV, CDR2 YYDKDF (reference sequence). V shed 5 bases, J shed 0 bases, and the junction held 10 bases outside the gene matches. The sequencing sample was made of peripheral blood mononuclear cells. The sequence was collected from a person between 18 and 70 years old in good health. The chain links TRBV15 to TRBJ1-3; TRBD1 agrees at 7 bases. CDR3 in amino acids: CATSPRQGGGSGNTIYF. Incomplete CDR3 DNA: TGTGCCACCAGCCCTCGACAGGGAGGAGGCTCTGGAAACACC.